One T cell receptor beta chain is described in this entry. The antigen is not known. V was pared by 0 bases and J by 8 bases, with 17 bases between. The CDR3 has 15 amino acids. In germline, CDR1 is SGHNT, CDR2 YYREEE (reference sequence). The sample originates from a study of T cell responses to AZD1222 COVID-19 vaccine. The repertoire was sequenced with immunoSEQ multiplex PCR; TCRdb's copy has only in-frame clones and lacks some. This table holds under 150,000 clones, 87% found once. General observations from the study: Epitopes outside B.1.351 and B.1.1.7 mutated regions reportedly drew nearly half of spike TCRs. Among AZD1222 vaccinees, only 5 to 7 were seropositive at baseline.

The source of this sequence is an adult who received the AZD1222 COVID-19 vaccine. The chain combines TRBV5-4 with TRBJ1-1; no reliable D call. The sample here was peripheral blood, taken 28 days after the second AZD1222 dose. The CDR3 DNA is TGTGCCAGCAGCTTGGAACCAGACGGCGAGTTGGAAGCTTTCTTT. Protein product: CASSLEPDGELEAFF.